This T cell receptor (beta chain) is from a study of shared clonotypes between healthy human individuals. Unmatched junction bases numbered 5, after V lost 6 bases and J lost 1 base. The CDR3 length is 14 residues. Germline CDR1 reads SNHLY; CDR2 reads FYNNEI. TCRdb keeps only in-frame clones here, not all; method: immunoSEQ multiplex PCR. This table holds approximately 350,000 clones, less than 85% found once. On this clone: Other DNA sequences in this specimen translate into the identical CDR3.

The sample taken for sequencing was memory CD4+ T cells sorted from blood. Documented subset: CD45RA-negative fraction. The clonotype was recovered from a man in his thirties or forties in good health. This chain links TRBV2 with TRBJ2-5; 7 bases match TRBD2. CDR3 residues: CASSDSGGQETQYF. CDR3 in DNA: TGTGCCAGCAGCGACTCGGGGGGCCAAGAGACCCAGTACTTC.